This T cell receptor (beta chain) came from a study of OX40 agonist ivuxolimab in advanced cancers. Overall study: Of mixed ages from about 23 to 79 and averaging around 60 years, the group was just under 85% male. Whole-study results and caveats: Dose levels from 0.1 to 3.0 mg/kg saw CD4+ and CD8+ blood T cells expand clonally by week 6.

Regarding this clone: Its antigen is unknown.

Repertoires were generated with immunoSEQ multiplex PCR, while TCRdb's copy carries only in-frame clones and drops some. The sample has 50,000 to 65,000 clones; around 90% are singletons. Germline V gives CDR1 LNHDA, CDR2 SQIVND (reference sequence). Trimming removed 3 bases from V and 1 base from J; junction bases left unmatched: 4. The CDR3 contains 15 residues. The V gene is TRBV19, the J gene TRBJ2-7; 9 bases align to TRBD1. Specimen: CD4+ or CD8+ T cells sorted from blood, collected in a trial of the OX40 agonist ivuxolimab. This TCR was recovered from an adult with an advanced solid tumor such as melanoma, head and neck, liver or kidney cancer. The CDR3: CASSITGQGSYEQYF. The CDR3 region has the DNA TGTGCCAGTAGTATTACGGGACAGGGATCCTACGAGCAGTACTTC.